This T cell receptor beta chain stems from a study of blood T cell repertoires in COVID-19 (dated by TCRdb to about 2020). Regarding the study in general: Collaborator samples came from the United States, Italy and Spain and covered acute and convalescent phases of COVID-19. The repertoires were made available in a free public database intended to serve as a resource for research on the immune response to SARS-CoV-2. Where available, HLA class I and class II types were obtained from metadata supplied by the sample provider rather than from assay-based typing. Samples were obtained from the ongoing ImmuneRACE study (first 160 participants) and from roughly 1,300 subjects provided by 6 global collaborators. A de-identified subject ID, COVID-19 status, age in years and sex were almost always included in the sample metadata. The material from the prospective study consisted of cDNA or gDNA derived from T cells, B-cell-depleted T cells, or PBMCs. Deeply sampled blood TCRbeta repertoires from subjects exposed to, actively infected with, or recovered from COVID-19 were included in the dataset.

Whole blood was collected in K2EDTA tubes by collaborating institutions according to the institutions' own protocols. For TCRbeta analysis, collaborator samples were shipped as frozen whole blood, as isolated PBMCs, or as DNA extracted from either sample type. This clone was picked up one time. The antigen it binds to is not known. The record has no base qualities; no much larger clone is one base away. CDR1 SGHRS and CDR2 YFSETQ are derived from the germline V gene. V and J are truncated by 1 base and 4 bases respectively, leaving an intervening sequence of 6 bases. Inclusive of the bounding cysteine and phenylalanine, the CDR3 is 13 residues long. The sequence is cut down to CDR3 DNA, 39 bases in frame from base 1. Summary of the overall study and its limitations: The amount of clinical and demographic metadata varied by source and participant and was provided uncurated.

TCRbeta CDR3 regions were amplified from genomic DNA by means of the immunoSEQ Assay, a bias-controlled multiplex PCR. Per the source publication's procedure: Nucleated cell counts per sample were estimated from amplification of reference gene primers within the assay. To quantify the absolute abundance of each unique TCRbeta CDR3 rearrangement, sequence reads were collapsed and filtered. For each sample, productive Simpson clonality was calculated by taking the square root of Simpson's diversity index across productive rearrangements. Here the immuneACCESS table is served through TCRdb, limited to in-frame sequences with V and J called. Missing clones are a known gap in these copies; in checked studies unresolved V genes cover under half, and the rest lacks a known reason. That table supplies the V and J calls and clone size; D and trimming were determined from the DNA. Present in this sample are over 120,000 clones, about 89% of which were seen just once. Less than 3% of the sample is in the top ten clones.

This receptor was identified in a man aged 55 to 69 with active or convalescent COVID-19. The chain couples TRBV5-1 to TRBJ2-1, with the D gene call left open. Sequencing was carried out using peripheral blood. The nucleotide sequence reads TGCGCCAGCAGCTTGTCCACTTACAATGAGCAGTTCTTC. Translated, this gives CASSLSTYNEQFF.